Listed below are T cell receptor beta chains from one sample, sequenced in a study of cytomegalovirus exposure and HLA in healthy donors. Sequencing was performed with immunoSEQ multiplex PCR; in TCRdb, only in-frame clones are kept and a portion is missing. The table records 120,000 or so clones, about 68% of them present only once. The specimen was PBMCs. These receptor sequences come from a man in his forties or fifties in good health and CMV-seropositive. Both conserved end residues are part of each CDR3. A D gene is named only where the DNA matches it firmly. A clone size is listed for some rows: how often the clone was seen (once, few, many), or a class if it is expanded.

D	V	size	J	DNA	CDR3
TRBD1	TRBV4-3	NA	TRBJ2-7	TGCGCCAGCAGCCAAGATTGGGGACAGGGGGATTCTTACGAGCAGTACTTC	CASSQDWGQGDSYEQYF
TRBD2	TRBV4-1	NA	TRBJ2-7	TGCGCCAGCAGCCAAAGGGCTAGCGGGGTTAGGCAGTACTTC	CASSQRASGVRQYF
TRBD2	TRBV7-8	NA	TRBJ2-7	TGTGCCAGCAGCCCTGGACTAGCGGGGGGTTCAAACGAGCAGTACTTC	CASSPGLAGGSNEQYF
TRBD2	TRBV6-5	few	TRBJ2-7	TGTGCCAGCAGACCCTACGGGAGGTCCTACGAGCAGTACTTC	CASRPYGRSYEQYF
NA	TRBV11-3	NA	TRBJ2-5	TGTGCCAGCAGCCTCGGGACTGCTCAAGAGACCCAGTACTTC	CASSLGTAQETQYF
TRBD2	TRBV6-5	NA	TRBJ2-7	TGTGCCATCCCAAGGGTCGGCGGGAGCCCTTACGAGCAGTACTTC	CAIPRVGGSPYEQYF
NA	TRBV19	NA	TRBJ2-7	TGTGCCACCCAAATAGGTGCGGGAAATCACTACGAGCAGTACTTC	CATQIGAGNHYEQYF
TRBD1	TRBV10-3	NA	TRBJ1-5	TGTGCCATCCGAGGGGGCGCCGATCAGCCCCAGCATTTT	CAIRGGADQPQHF
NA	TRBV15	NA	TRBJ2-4	TGTGCCACCAGCAGACGGCAAAGCGGAGCCAAAAACATTCAGTACTTC	CATSRRQSGAKNIQYF
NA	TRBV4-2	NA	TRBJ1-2	TGTGCCAGCAGCCAAGATTCGTCGGGGGGCGACTATGGCTACACCTTC	CASSQDSSGGDYGYTF
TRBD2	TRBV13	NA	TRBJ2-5	TGTGCCAGCAGCTCGGGACTAGCGGGCCCTGAAGAGACCCAGTACTTC	CASSSGLAGPEETQYF
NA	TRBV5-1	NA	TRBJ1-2	TGCGCCAGCAGCTCAGTTGACAGTAGAAGGTTTCATGGCTACACCTTC	CASSSVDSRRFHGYTF
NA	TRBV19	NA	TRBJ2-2	TGTGCCAGTAGTATAGCCGGGTCCTGGAACACCGGGGAGCTGTTTTTT	CASSIAGSWNTGELFF